One sample yielded the 9 T cell receptor beta chains listed below, sequenced in a study of cytomegalovirus exposure and HLA in healthy donors. Produced via immunoSEQ multiplex PCR; TCRdb's table is partial and in-frame only. The data show about 400,000 clones, 80% to 90% seen once. Input material: PBMCs. These receptor sequences come from a young woman in good health and CMV-seronegative.

The CDR3 bases are TGTGCCAGCAGTGAATTGGATAGCGGGACAGAGACCCAGTACTTC. Protein: CASSELDSGTETQYF. The chain is built from TRBV25-1 and TRBJ2-5; 8 nucleotides match TRBD2. CDR1 is MGHDK and CDR2 is SYGVNS in the germline V gene. Trimming removed 1 base from V and 4 bases from J; junction bases left unmatched: 5. The CDR3 has 15 amino acids.

V and J are TRBV10-2 and TRBJ2-2, with D unresolved. The CDR3 is 11 amino acids. The germline V gene has CDR1 WSHSY and CDR2 SAAADI. Trimming removed 6 bases at V and 7 bases at J, with 6 bases between. Written as DNA, the CDR3 is TGCGCCAGCAGGGTTAGCGGGGAGCTGTTTTTT. This encodes CASRVSGELFF.

V gene TRBV6-5 combines with J gene TRBJ2-7, with a tentative D call TRBD1 (5 bases). V dropped 5 bases and J dropped 2 bases, with 13 bases sitting between them. The CDR3 contains 14 residues. Germline assignment: CDR1 MNHEY and CDR2 SVGAGI. This chain's CDR3 is CASSNPTVTYEQYF. In nucleotides, the CDR3 is TGTGCCAGCAGTAATCCGACAGTTACCTACGAGCAGTACTTC.

The CDR3 region is CASSPAGAGNEQFF. The CDR3 DNA follows: TGTGCCAGCTCACCGGCGGGGGCAGGCAATGAGCAGTTCTTC. V gene TRBV18 combines with J gene TRBJ2-1; D is possibly TRBD2 (7 bases). CDR1 and CDR2 from the germline V gene are KGHSH and LQKENI. This CDR3 has 14 residues. The V and J ends lost 3 bases and 6 bases respectively, with 12 bases between them.

The chain couples TRBV2 to TRBJ2-1, with TRBD1 identical over 9 bases. V shed 5 bases, J shed 4 bases, and the junction held 9 bases outside the gene matches. Germline V gene lookup returns CDR1 SNHLY and CDR2 FYNNEI. CDR3 length: 16 residues. Written as DNA, the CDR3 is TGTGCCAGCAGTAGATTGGGGACAGGGACGTACAATGAGCAGTTCTTC. Translated, it gives CASSRLGTGTYNEQFF. The entire variable domain, with the rest obtained from reference TRBV2 and TRBJ2-1, is as follows: EPEVTQTPSHQVTQMGQEVILRCVPISNHLYFYWYRQILGQKVEFLVSFYNNEISEKSEIFDDQFSVERPDGSNFTLKIRSTKLEDSAMYFCASSRLGTGTYNEQFFGPGTRLTVL.

The chain uses TRBV10-2 and TRBJ2-1, with 8 bases matching TRBD1. The V gene's germline CDR1 is WSHSY and CDR2 SAAADI. V lost 10 bases and J lost 12; bases outside the gene matches: 8. The CDR3 is 11 residues long. The DNA for the CDR3 is TGCGCCACCATAGGACAGGGAGGGCAGTTCTTC. It encodes CATIGQGGQFF.

The chain employs TRBV4-2 and TRBJ2-5; TRBD2 matches 10 bases. Trimming took 5 bases from V and 0 from J; bases not matched to a gene: 9. The length of the CDR3 is 17 residues. Germline CDR1 is LGHNA and CDR2 is YNFKEQ. Here the CDR3 reads CASSFHGAGGHQETQYF. In DNA form, the CDR3 reads TGTGCCAGCAGCTTTCATGGAGCGGGGGGGCACCAAGAGACCCAGTACTTC.

The chain links TRBV5-4 to TRBJ2-2; D might be TRBD1 (7 bases). Trimming took off 1 base at V and 4 bases at J, with 17 bases between the two ends. The CDR3 totals 17 residues. The V gene's germline CDR1 is SGHNT and CDR2 YYREEE (reference sequence). For the CDR3, the DNA is TGTGCCAGCAGCTTGATATCACAGGGGAGGCGCACCGGGGAGCTGTTTTTT. Translation gives CASSLISQGRRTGELFF.

The chain combines TRBV5-1 with TRBJ2-3; 7 bases are shared with TRBD2. The germline gives CDR1 SGHRS, CDR2 YFSETQ. J lost 4 bases, V lost 0 bases, and 11 bases had no gene match. The CDR3 is 17 residues long. The DNA for the CDR3 is TGCGCCAGCAGCTTGGTAGCGGCGGGAGTTACCGCAGATACGCAGTATTTT. Protein product: CASSLVAAGVTADTQYF.